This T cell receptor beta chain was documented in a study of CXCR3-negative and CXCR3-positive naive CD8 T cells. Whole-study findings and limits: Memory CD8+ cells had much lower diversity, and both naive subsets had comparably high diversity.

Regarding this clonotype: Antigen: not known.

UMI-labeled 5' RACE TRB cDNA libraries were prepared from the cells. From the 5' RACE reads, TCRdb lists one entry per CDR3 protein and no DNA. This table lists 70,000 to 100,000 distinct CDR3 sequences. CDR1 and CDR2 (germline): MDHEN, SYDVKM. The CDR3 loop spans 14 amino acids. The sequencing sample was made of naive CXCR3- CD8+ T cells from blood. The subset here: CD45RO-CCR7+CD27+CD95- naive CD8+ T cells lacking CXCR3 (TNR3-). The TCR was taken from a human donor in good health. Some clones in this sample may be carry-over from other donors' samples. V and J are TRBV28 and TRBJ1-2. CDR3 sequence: CASGYAGPNYGYTF.